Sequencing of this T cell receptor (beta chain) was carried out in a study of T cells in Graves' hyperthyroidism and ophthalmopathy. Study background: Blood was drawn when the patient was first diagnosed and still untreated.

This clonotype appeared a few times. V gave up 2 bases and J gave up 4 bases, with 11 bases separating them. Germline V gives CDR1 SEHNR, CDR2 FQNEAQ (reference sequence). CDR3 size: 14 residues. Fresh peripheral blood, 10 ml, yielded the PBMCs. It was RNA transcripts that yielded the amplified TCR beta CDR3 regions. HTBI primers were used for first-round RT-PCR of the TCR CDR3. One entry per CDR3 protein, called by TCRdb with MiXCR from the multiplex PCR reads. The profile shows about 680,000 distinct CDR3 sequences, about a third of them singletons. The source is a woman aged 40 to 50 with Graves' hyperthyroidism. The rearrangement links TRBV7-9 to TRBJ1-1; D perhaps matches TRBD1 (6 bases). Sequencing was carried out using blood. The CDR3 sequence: CASSLWQGLTEAFF. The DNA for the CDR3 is TGTGCCAGCAGCTTATGGCAGGGGCTCACTGAAGCTTTCTTT.